The 14 T cell receptor beta chains reported below all come from one sample, sequenced in a study of cytomegalovirus exposure and HLA in healthy donors. With 60 Vbeta and 13 Jbeta primers, the PCR was carried out. Assay used: immunoSEQ multiplex PCR; TCRdb lists only in-frame clones, some missing. The data show 200,000 to 250,000 clones, more than 70% seen once. The sequenced sample consisted of PBMCs. The receptors come from a boy aged 5-17 years in good health and CMV-seronegative.

This clone was counted a single time. V and J are TRBV11-3 and TRBJ2-5, with D tentatively TRBD2 (5 bases). Germline V gene lookup returns CDR1 SGHNT and CDR2 YENEEA. V was trimmed by 5 bases and J by 5 bases, leaving 15 bases between them. The CDR3 extends over 14 amino acids. The CDR3 DNA follows: TGTGCCAGCAGCCCTTATGAGCGAGGGGAGACCCAGTACTTC. Protein sequence: CASSPYERGETQYF.

The chain uses TRBV30 and TRBJ2-1; 13 bases fit TRBD2. V shed 1 base and J 4 bases; nucleotides not matched to a gene: 4. Germline CDR1 reads GTSNPN; CDR2 reads SVGIG (reference sequence). The CDR3 consists of 16 residues. CDR3 bases: TGTGCCTGGAGTGGCGTACTAGCGGGGGGGTACAATGAGCAGTTCTTC. It translates to CAWSGVLAGGYNEQFF. Together with reference TRBV30 and TRBJ2-1, the CDR3 gives the full variable domain: SQTIHQWPATLVQPVGSPLSLECTVEGTSNPNLYWYRQAAGRGLQLLFYSVGIGQISSEVPQNLSASRPQDRQFILSSKKLLLSDSGFYLCAWSGVLAGGYNEQFFGPGTRLTVL.

Remarks on this clone: At one end, the junction sequence differs from germline, possibly due to a read error. The sample has other DNA sequences that encode this CDR3 too. J is TRBJ2-7 and V is TRBV13, with D possibly TRBD2 on 7 matching bases. Germline CDR1 reads PRHDT; CDR2 reads FYEKMQ (reference sequence). The CDR3 covers 16 residues. The CDR3 loop is CASSFRGREGVYEQYF. In DNA form, the CDR3 reads TGCGCCAGCAGCTTTCGAGGCAGGGAGGGGGTTTACGAGCAGTACTTC. Full variable domain (remainder filled in from reference TRBV13 and TRBJ2-7): AAGVIQSPRHLIKEKRETATLKCYPIPRHDTVYWYQQGPGQDPQFLISFYEKMQSDKGSIPDRFSAQQFSDYHSELNMSSLELGDSALYFCASSFRGREGVYEQYFGPGTRLTVT.

V is TRBV27 and J is TRBJ2-2; D is possibly TRBD2 (6 bases). There are 13 residues in the CDR3. V shed 6 bases and J shed 6 bases, with 11 bases lying between them. CDR1 MNHEY and CDR2 SMNVEV come from the germline V gene (reference sequence). The CDR3 DNA reads TGTGCCAGCAGCGATGGAGGGCCCGGGGAGCTGTTTTTT. Encoded protein: CASSDGGPGELFF.

V and J are TRBV18 and TRBJ1-2, with unresolved D. The length of the CDR3 is 12 residues. The germline V and J ends were trimmed by 5 bases and 6 bases, with 10 bases remaining between them. Per germline, CDR1 KGHSH and CDR2 LQKENI. For the CDR3, the DNA is TGTGCCAGCTCAGAGAGTGAAGATGGCTACACCTTC. It yields the protein CASSESEDGYTF.

This rearrangement joins TRBV4-1 to TRBJ2-2; D gene uncertain. Between the trimmed V and J ends, which lost 4 bases and 7 bases, there was a span of 13 bases. CDR1 and CDR2 from the germline V gene are MGHRA and YSYEKL. This CDR3 comprises 14 residues. CDR3 sequence (DNA): TGCGCCAGCAGCCTCTTCCTTCGAGGCGGGGAGCTGTTTTTT. It is translated as CASSLFLRGGELFF.

This chain joins TRBV11-2 and TRBJ1-1, with 7 bases lining up with TRBD1. CDR1 SGHAT and CDR2 FQNNGV come from the germline V gene. CDR3 length equals 14 residues. Trimming cost V 6 bases and J 5 bases; bases outside gene matches: 9. CDR3 nucleotide sequence: TGTGCCAGCAGGTGGGACAGATCAGGGACTGAAGCTTTCTTT. Its protein is CASRWDRSGTEAFF.

The genes are TRBV10-3 and TRBJ1-2; TRBD1 agrees at 12 bases. J lost 7 bases, V lost 7 bases, and 7 bases had no gene match. Germline V CDR1 and CDR2: ENHRY, SYGVKD. The CDR3 has 14 residues. The DNA of the CDR3 is TGTGCCATCACCCCGGGACAGGGGGCCAGTGGCTACACCTTC. It yields the protein CAITPGQGASGYTF.

The chain has TRBV25-1 and TRBJ2-2, with TRBD2 matching 10 bases. V was pared by 3 bases and J by 1 base, with 8 bases of the junction left unmatched. There are 18 residues in the CDR3. CDR1 MGHDK and CDR2 SYGVNS come from the germline V gene. The CDR3 nucleotides are TGTGCCAGCAGTGATGGACTAGCGGCTAGTAGGAACACCGGGGAGCTGTTTTTT. Amino acid sequence: CASSDGLAASRNTGELFF.

The table lists this clone with a few counts. In DNA form, the CDR3 reads TGTGCCAGCAGCTGGGCACCGGGAGCGACTTTGGAGACCCAGTACTTC. It codes for CASSWAPGATLETQYF. The V call is TRBV7-6, the J call TRBJ2-5, with D perhaps TRBD2 (6 bases). This CDR3 region has 16 residues. Trimming took off 4 bases at V and 5 bases at J, with 20 bases between the two ends. In germline, CDR1 is SGHVS, CDR2 FNYEAQ.

In its sample, this clone was seen once. The chain links TRBV30 to TRBJ1-1, with D maybe TRBD1 (6 bases). V lost 1 base to trimming and J lost 1 base, with 10 bases between them. The CDR3 has 14 amino acids. The germline gives CDR1 GTSNPN, CDR2 SVGIG (reference sequence). CDR3 in DNA: TGTGCCTGGAGTGCCTTGGACAGGAACACTGAAGCTTTCTTT. This sequence encodes CAWSALDRNTEAFF.

J is TRBJ2-2 and V is TRBV5-4; 11 nucleotides match TRBD1. The length of the CDR3 is 16 residues. The J segment lost 7 bases and the V segment lost 4 bases, leaving 9 bases of the junction unmatched. The V gene's germline CDR1 is SGHNT and CDR2 YYREEE (reference sequence). The CDR3 region is CASSRDRGGSFGELFF. The CDR3, as DNA: TGTGCCAGCAGCCGGGACAGGGGGGGATCTTTCGGGGAGCTGTTTTTT.

The V gene is TRBV6-5, the J gene TRBJ2-7; D unclear. Trimming took 0 bases from V and 4 from J, leaving 7 bases between them. The CDR3 is 13 residues long. Per germline, CDR1 MNHEY and CDR2 SVGAGI. Written as DNA, the CDR3 is TGTGCCAGCAGTTACTCCTGGAGATACGAGCAGTACTTC. As protein: CASSYSWRYEQYF.

The chain is built from TRBV2 and TRBJ1-2; the D gene is possibly TRBD1 (6 bases). CDR3 length: 16 amino acids. Germline CDR1 SNHLY, CDR2 FYNNEI. V was pared by 0 bases and J by 4 bases, with 15 bases between. CDR3 sequence (DNA): TGTGCCAGCAGTGAAGCGACAGGCCCACATTCCTATGGCTACACCTTC. Its protein product is CASSEATGPHSYGYTF.